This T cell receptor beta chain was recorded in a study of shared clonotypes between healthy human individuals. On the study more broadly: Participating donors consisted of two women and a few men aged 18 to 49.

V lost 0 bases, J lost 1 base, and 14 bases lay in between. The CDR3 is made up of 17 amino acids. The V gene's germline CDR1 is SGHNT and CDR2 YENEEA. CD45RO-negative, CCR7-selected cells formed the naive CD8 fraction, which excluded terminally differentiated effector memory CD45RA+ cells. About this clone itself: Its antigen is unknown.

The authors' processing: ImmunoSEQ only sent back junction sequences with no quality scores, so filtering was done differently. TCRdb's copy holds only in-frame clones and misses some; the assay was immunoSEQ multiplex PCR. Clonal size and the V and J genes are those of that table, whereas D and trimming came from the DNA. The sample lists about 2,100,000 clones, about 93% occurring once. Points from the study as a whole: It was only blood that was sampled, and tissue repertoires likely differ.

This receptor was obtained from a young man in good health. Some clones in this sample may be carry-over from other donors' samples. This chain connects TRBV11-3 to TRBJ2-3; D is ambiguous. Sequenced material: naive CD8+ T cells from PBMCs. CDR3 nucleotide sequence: TGTGCCAGCAGCTTAGATAGCCCCTCCCGCCGCACAGATACGCAGTATTTT. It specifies CASSLDSPSRRTDTQYF.